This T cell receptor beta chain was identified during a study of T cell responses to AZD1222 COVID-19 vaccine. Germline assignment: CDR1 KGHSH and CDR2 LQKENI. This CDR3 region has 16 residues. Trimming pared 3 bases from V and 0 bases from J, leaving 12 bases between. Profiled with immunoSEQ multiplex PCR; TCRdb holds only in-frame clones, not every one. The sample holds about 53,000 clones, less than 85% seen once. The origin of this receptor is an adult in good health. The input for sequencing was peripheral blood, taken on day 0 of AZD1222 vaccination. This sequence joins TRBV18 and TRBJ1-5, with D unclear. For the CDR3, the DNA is TGTGCCAGCTCACCTTACATTCCCGATAGCAATCAGCCCCAGCATTTT. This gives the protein CASSPYIPDSNQPQHF. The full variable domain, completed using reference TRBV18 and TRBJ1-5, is NAGVMQNPRHLVRRRGQEARLRCSPMKGHSHVYWYRQLPEEGLKFMVYLQKENIIDESGMPKERFSAEFPKEGPSILRIQQVVRGDSAAYFCASSPYIPDSNQPQHFGDGTRLSIL.